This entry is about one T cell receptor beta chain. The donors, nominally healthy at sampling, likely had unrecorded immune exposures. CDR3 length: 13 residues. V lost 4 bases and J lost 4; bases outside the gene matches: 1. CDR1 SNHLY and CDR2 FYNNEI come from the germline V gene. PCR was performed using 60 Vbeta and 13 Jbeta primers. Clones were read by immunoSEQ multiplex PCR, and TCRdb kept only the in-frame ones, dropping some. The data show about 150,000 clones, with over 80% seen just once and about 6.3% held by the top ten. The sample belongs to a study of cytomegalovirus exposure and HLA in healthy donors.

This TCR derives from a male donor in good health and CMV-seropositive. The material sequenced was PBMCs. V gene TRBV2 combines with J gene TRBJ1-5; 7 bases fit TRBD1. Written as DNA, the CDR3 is TGTGCCAGCAGTGGGGGACAGAATCAGCCCCAGCATTTT. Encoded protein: CASSGGQNQPQHF.